This T cell receptor (beta chain) derives from a study of T cell repertoires in cytomegalovirus infection. Study observations and caveats: Frequencies of public TCR beta families were cumulated, and this identified carriers of CMV plus the relevant HLA.

TCRdb reprocessed the reads via MiXCR and lists one record per CDR3 protein. The sample records hundreds of thousands of distinct CDR3 sequences, 15% to 20% being singletons. This clonotype was counted ten times or more. Its antigen is unknown. The sequenced sample consisted of PBMCs. This TCR came from a human donor in good health (CMV status not recorded). Some clones in this sample may be carry-over from other donors' samples.

The CDR3 nucleotides read TGTGCCAGCAGCTTAGTAGGGGACAGTTTGTTTTCACCCCTCCACTTT. Its translation is CASSLVGDSLFSPLHF. This sequence joins TRBV7-8 and TRBJ1-6, with 7 bases identical to TRBD1. V lost 1 base, J lost 9 bases, and 9 bases stayed unmatched. Germline V lookup: CDR1 SGHVS, CDR2 FQNEAQ. The CDR3 sequence is 16 residues long.